This T cell receptor beta chain was obtained from a study of long-term antiretroviral therapy in people with HIV. V shed 5 bases and J shed 1 base, with 5 bases lying between them. The CDR3 spans 12 residues. The V gene's germline CDR1 is LNHDA and CDR2 SQIVND (reference sequence). Version v3.0 of the immunoSEQ assay ran at survey level. Libraries were prepared by immunoSEQ multiplex PCR; TCRdb keeps only in-frame clonotypes and omits some of them. The sample carries 15,000 to 20,000 clones, more than 75% recorded once. The sample was unsorted PBMCs, taken 0.1 years before starting antiretroviral therapy. The gene calls are TRBV19 and TRBJ2-5; D remains ambiguous. The TCR comes from a man between 18 and 35 years old with HIV. The CDR3 here is CASSFRQETQYF. CDR3 coding DNA: TGTGCCAGTAGTTTTCGCCAAGAGACCCAGTACTTC.